This is a list of T cell receptor beta chains from one sample in a study of cytomegalovirus exposure and HLA in healthy donors. Clones were read by immunoSEQ multiplex PCR, and TCRdb kept only the in-frame ones, dropping some. The sample has some 200,000 clones; around 80% are singletons. Sample: PBMCs. Source of these receptors: a woman in her 30s in good health and CMV-seropositive. Both conserved end residues are part of each CDR3. Each record gives: CDR3 protein, CDR3 DNA, V gene, J gene, clone size, D gene. The D gene is left open where the match is weak. A clone size is listed for some rows: how often the clone was seen (once, few, many), or a class if it is expanded.

CDR3: CASRGGRVTDTQYF
DNA: TGTGCCAGCAGAGGCGGGAGAGTGACAGATACGCAGTATTTT
V: TRBV28
J: TRBJ2-3
size: .
D: TRBD2

CDR3: CSVEPPASASPYNEQFF
DNA: TGCAGCGTTGAACCCCCAGCCTCAGCTAGCCCCTACAATGAGCAGTTCTTC
V: TRBV29-1
J: TRBJ2-1
size: .
D: .

CDR3: CASSITGTGLNEQFF
DNA: TGCGCCAGCAGCATCACCGGGACAGGCCTCAATGAGCAGTTCTTC
V: TRBV5-1
J: TRBJ2-1
size: .
D: TRBD1

CDR3: CASSQRTGELFF
DNA: TGTGCCAGCAGCCAACGGACCGGGGAGCTGTTTTTT
V: TRBV9
J: TRBJ2-2
size: .
D: .

CDR3: CASSALGQVNTEAFF
DNA: TGTGCCAGCAGCGCCCTGGGACAGGTGAACACTGAAGCTTTCTTT
V: TRBV9
J: TRBJ1-1
size: .
D: TRBD1

CDR3: CSATEDRFGGLFF
DNA: TGCAGCGCCACAGAGGACCGGTTCGGGGGACTGTTTTTT
V: TRBV29-1
J: TRBJ1-4
size: .
D: .

CDR3: CAIPTGARNYGYTF
DNA: TGTGCCATCCCTACAGGGGCCAGGAACTATGGCTACACCTTC
V: TRBV7-9
J: TRBJ1-2
size: .
D: TRBD1

CDR3: CASSPPLWVGYTF
DNA: TGTGCCAGCTCACCACCACTGTGGGTCGGGTACACCTTC
V: TRBV18
J: TRBJ1-2
size: .
D: .

CDR3: CATTPIPGRGLVRNEQYF
DNA: TGTGCCACCACCCCGATTCCAGGAAGGGGTTTAGTCCGGAACGAGCAGTACTTC
V: TRBV27
J: TRBJ2-7
size: few
D: .

CDR3: CASSSTSGSETQYF
DNA: TGTGCCAGCAGCTCCACTAGCGGGAGTGAGACCCAGTACTTC
V: TRBV5-5
J: TRBJ2-5
size: .
D: TRBD2

CDR3: CASSYEQGAGKGLYNEQFF
DNA: TGCGCCAGCAGTTACGAGCAAGGAGCGGGAAAGGGCCTCTACAATGAGCAGTTCTTC
V: TRBV4-1
J: TRBJ2-1
size: .
D: TRBD2

CDR3: CASSPGLAGDNEQFF
DNA: TGTGCCAGCTCACCCGGACTAGCGGGCGACAATGAGCAGTTCTTC
V: TRBV18
J: TRBJ2-1
size: .
D: TRBD2

CDR3: CASSQPEQGIYEQYF
DNA: TGTGCCAGCAGTCAACCGGAACAGGGGATCTACGAGCAGTACTTC
V: TRBV5-4
J: TRBJ2-7
size: .
D: TRBD1

CDR3: CAWGRGQGTEAFF
DNA: TGTGCCTGGGGGCGGGGACAGGGCACTGAAGCTTTCTTT
V: TRBV30
J: TRBJ1-1
size: .
D: TRBD1

CDR3: CASRSGNQPQHF
DNA: TGTGCCAGCAGGTCAGGGAACCAGCCCCAGCATTTT
V: TRBV2
J: TRBJ1-5
size: .
D: .

CDR3: CASSQGPRDRGPGYTF
DNA: TGTGCCAGCAGCCAGGGCCCCCGGGACAGGGGGCCTGGCTACACCTTC
V: TRBV4-2
J: TRBJ1-2
size: .
D: TRBD1

CDR3: CASSGRRATNEKLFF
DNA: TGTGCCAGCTCAGGCCGGAGAGCAACTAATGAAAAACTGTTTTTT
V: TRBV18
J: TRBJ1-4
size: few
D: .

CDR3: CASSLSDREAFF
DNA: TGTGCCAGCTCACTCAGCGACAGAGAAGCTTTCTTT
V: TRBV18
J: TRBJ1-1
size: once
D: .

CDR3: CASSGRKNTEAFF
DNA: TGTGCCAGCAGTGGGAGAAAGAACACTGAAGCTTTCTTT
V: TRBV6-6
J: TRBJ1-1
size: .
D: .

CDR3: CASGLAGVTGELFF
DNA: TGTGCCAGCGGACTAGCGGGAGTCACCGGGGAGCTGTTTTTT
V: TRBV25-1
J: TRBJ2-2
size: .
D: TRBD2

CDR3: CASKRNTEAFF
DNA: TGTGCCAGCAAGAGGAACACTGAAGCTTTCTTT
V: TRBV19
J: TRBJ1-1
size: .
D: .

CDR3: CASKEGAQLGNEQFF
DNA: TGTGCCAGCAAAGAGGGGGCCCAATTGGGGAATGAGCAGTTCTTC
V: TRBV2
J: TRBJ2-1
size: .
D: TRBD1

CDR3: CASSRTGTEAFF
DNA: TGCGCCAGCAGTCGGACAGGGACTGAAGCTTTCTTT
V: TRBV10-2
J: TRBJ1-1
size: .
D: TRBD1

CDR3: CASSLSAGTDTQYF
DNA: TGTGCCAGCAGCTTATCCGCGGGCACAGATACGCAGTATTTT
V: TRBV11-3
J: TRBJ2-3
size: .
D: .

CDR3: CASSPLPGQGRYEQYF
DNA: TGTGCCAGCTCACCGCTACCGGGACAGGGGAGGTACGAGCAGTACTTC
V: TRBV18
J: TRBJ2-7
size: .
D: TRBD1

CDR3: CASSPRTGAYEQYF
DNA: TGTGCCAGCAGCCCAAGGACTGGAGCCTACGAGCAGTACTTC
V: TRBV7-9
J: TRBJ2-7
size: .
D: .

CDR3: CASSELGGSEKLFF
DNA: TGTGCCAGCAGTGAATTGGGGGGGTCGGAAAAACTGTTTTTT
V: TRBV25-1
J: TRBJ1-4
size: once
D: .

CDR3: CATARTKPTDTQYF
DNA: TGTGCCACCGCCCGGACTAAGCCCACAGATACGCAGTATTTT
V: TRBV6-6
J: TRBJ2-3
size: .
D: .

CDR3: CSVVRGSNTEAFF
DNA: TGCAGCGTTGTCAGGGGCTCGAACACTGAAGCTTTCTTT
V: TRBV29-1
J: TRBJ1-1
size: once
D: .

CDR3: CASSSGGAGLYGYTF
DNA: TGTGCCAGCAGTTCAGGGGGCGCTGGTCTCTATGGCTACACCTTC
V: TRBV28
J: TRBJ1-2
size: .
D: TRBD1

CDR3: CASSEGRGGFYGYTF
DNA: TGTGCCAGCAGCGAGGGGAGAGGGGGTTTCTATGGCTACACCTTC
V: TRBV9
J: TRBJ1-2
size: .
D: .

CDR3: CASSVGPTGEEKLFF
DNA: TGTGCCAGCAGCGTAGGCCCAACAGGGGAAGAAAAACTGTTTTTT
V: TRBV9
J: TRBJ1-4
size: .
D: TRBD1

CDR3: CASSPYRTSGSTDTQYF
DNA: TGCGCCAGCAGCCCCTACAGAACTAGCGGGAGCACAGATACGCAGTATTTT
V: TRBV4-1
J: TRBJ2-3
size: once
D: TRBD2

CDR3: CASSAQGSTNEKLFF
DNA: TGTGCCAGCAGTGCCCAGGGTTCCACTAATGAAAAACTGTTTTTT
V: TRBV2
J: TRBJ1-4
size: .
D: .

CDR3: CASSSKGGLAGIYNEQFF
DNA: TGTGCCAGCAGCTCCAAGGGGGGACTAGCGGGAATTTACAATGAGCAGTTCTTC
V: TRBV5-4
J: TRBJ2-1
size: .
D: TRBD2

CDR3: CASSLSPSRTGNTIYF
DNA: TGCGCCAGCAGCTTGAGTCCCAGCAGGACTGGAAACACCATATATTTT
V: TRBV5-1
J: TRBJ1-3
size: .
D: .

CDR3: CASSLRVDFFMNTEAFF
DNA: TGTGCCAGCAGTTTACGGGTAGACTTCTTTATGAACACTGAAGCTTTCTTT
V: TRBV28
J: TRBJ1-1
size: .
D: .